What follows describes a single T cell receptor beta chain. Its antigen target is currently unknown. Base quality data are lacking; no much larger clone is found one base away. Collaborating institutions collected whole blood in K2EDTA tubes following their own protocols. Collaborator samples were shipped for TCRbeta analysis as frozen whole blood, isolated PBMCs, or DNA extracted from either sample type. TCRbeta CDR3 regions were amplified from genomic DNA using the immunoSEQ Assay, a bias-controlled multiplex PCR. The original methods were these. Nucleated cell counts per sample were estimated from amplification of reference gene primers within the assay. Sequence reads were collapsed and filtered to measure the absolute abundance of every unique TCRbeta CDR3 rearrangement. For each sample, productive Simpson clonality was calculated as the square root of Simpson's diversity index over productive rearrangements. Held by TCRdb, this immuneACCESS table contains in-frame sequences only and omits some clones. Under half of the omission traces to an unresolved V gene where checked; the cause of the rest is unknown. Clone size and V and J calls were adopted from that table, with D and trimming inferred from the DNA. This sample gives a few hundred thousand clones in total; more than 75% of them show up just once. 9% to 15% of the sample rests with the top ten.

The CDR3 goes from the cysteine to the phenylalanine over 15 residues. Of all the DNA, just the CDR3 is kept, 45 bases in frame from base 1. CDR1 and CDR2, looked up from the germline V gene, are ENHRY and SYGVKD. V and J are truncated by 4 bases and 0 bases respectively, leaving an intervening sequence of 9 bases. The data belong to a study of blood T cell repertoires in COVID-19 (TCRdb year 2020). Broadly, across the study: The collaborator samples originated in the United States, Italy and Spain and spanned the acute and convalescent phases of COVID-19. Nearly every sample came with metadata listing a de-identified subject ID, COVID-19 status, age in years and sex. The repertoires were made available in a free public database intended to serve as a resource for research on the immune response to SARS-CoV-2. Samples were obtained from the ongoing ImmuneRACE study (first 160 participants) and from some 1,300 subjects provided by 6 global collaborators. Where HLA class I and class II types were available, the types were taken from metadata supplied by the sample provider, not from assay-based typing. Deeply sampled blood TCRbeta repertoires from subjects exposed to, actively infected with, or recovered from COVID-19 were included in the dataset. The prospective study material was composed of cDNA or gDNA derived from T cells, B-cell-depleted T cells, or PBMCs.

General conclusions and limits of the study: How much clinical and demographic metadata was included differed by source and by participant, and the metadata was provided uncurated.

The TCR originated in a man older than 75 with acute or convalescent COVID-19. The chain is encoded by TRBV10-3 joined to TRBJ2-2; the D gene is perhaps TRBD1, from 5 matching bases. Sample: peripheral blood. The nucleotide sequence is given as TGTGCCATCAGTGTAGGGGAATCGAACACCGGGGAGCTGTTTTTT. Its product reads: CAISVGESNTGELFF.